The rows below give T cell receptor beta chains drawn from one sample of a study of control samples from healthy donors and cancer patients. Sequenced by immunoSEQ multiplex PCR; TCRdb stores in-frame clones only, minus some. The repertoire includes 55,000 to 85,000 clones, more than 70% of them detected once, and under 3% sits in the top ten. Sequenced material: PBMCs. The origin of the receptors is a woman aged 50 to 60 with head and neck cancer. Both conserved end residues are part of each CDR3. D genes are given only for firm matches. The size field is filled for only some rows; it gives once, few, many or a size class.

V gene	J gene	clone size	D gene	CDR3 protein	CDR3 DNA
TRBV7-6	TRBJ2-1	.	.	CASSLDLKNEQFF	TGTGCCAGCAGCTTAGACCTGAAGAATGAGCAGTTCTTC
TRBV2	TRBJ2-2	.	TRBD1	CASGPDRGLAGELFF	TGTGCCAGCGGCCCGGACAGGGGATTAGCCGGGGAGCTGTTTTTT
TRBV15	TRBJ1-5	.	.	CATSRDYRRGGQPQHF	TGTGCCACCAGCAGAGATTATCGTAGGGGAGGTCAGCCCCAGCATTTT
TRBV18	TRBJ2-7	.	TRBD1	CASSPVSGTGGHQEQYF	TGTGCCAGCTCACCCGTCTCCGGGACAGGGGGCCATCAGGAGCAGTACTTC
TRBV15	TRBJ2-7	.	.	CATRRDYSSYEQYF	TGTGCCACCAGAAGAGACTACTCCTCCTACGAGCAGTACTTC
TRBV30	TRBJ2-7	.	TRBD1	CAWGQGAATYEQYF	TGTGCCTGGGGACAGGGGGCGGCTACCTACGAGCAGTACTTC
TRBV15	TRBJ1-5	.	.	CATSRDPRAGNQPQHF	TGTGCCACCAGCAGAGACCCTCGGGCAGGCAATCAGCCCCAGCATTTT
TRBV27	TRBJ2-7	few	TRBD1	CASSLWKQGQGGHEQYF	TGTGCCAGCAGTTTATGGAAGCAAGGACAGGGGGGCCACGAGCAGTACTTC
TRBV6-1	TRBJ2-1	few	TRBD2	CASSEVWRGADEQFF	TGTGCCAGCAGTGAAGTTTGGCGGGGGGCAGATGAGCAGTTCTTC
TRBV9	TRBJ2-7	.	.	CASSVAASHYEQYF	TGTGCCAGCAGCGTAGCGGCCAGCCACTACGAGCAGTACTTC
TRBV27	TRBJ2-1	.	TRBD1	CASTTTGGKVNEQFF	TGTGCCAGCACAACAACAGGGGGCAAGGTCAATGAGCAGTTCTTC
TRBV5-8	TRBJ2-1	.	TRBD1	CASSTGQEIYNEQFF	TGTGCCAGCAGCACGGGACAGGAGATATACAATGAGCAGTTCTTC
TRBV6-6	TRBJ2-1	.	TRBD2	CASSSPGLEGNEQFF	TGTGCCAGCAGTTCCCCCGGACTAGAAGGCAATGAGCAGTTCTTC
TRBV2	TRBJ1-6	.	.	CASGDRGRSPLHF	TGTGCCAGCGGCGATAGGGGACGCTCACCCCTCCACTTT
TRBV7-2	TRBJ2-7	.	TRBD2	CASSYAGGSYEQYF	TGTGCCAGCAGCTACGCGGGAGGCTCCTACGAGCAGTACTTC
TRBV30	TRBJ2-7	.	TRBD2	CAWSLGQGGTYEQYF	TGTGCCTGGAGCTTGGGGCAGGGAGGGACCTACGAGCAGTACTTC
TRBV7-2	TRBJ2-7	.	.	CASSLVRQGGYEQYF	TGTGCCAGCAGCTTAGTCCGGCAGGGTGGGTACGAGCAGTACTTC
TRBV7-3	TRBJ2-7	.	.	CASSPTGGDEQYF	TGTGCCAGCAGCCCCACGGGGGGCGACGAGCAGTACTTC
TRBV30	TRBJ1-1	few	TRBD1	CAPSQGTNTEAFF	TGTGCCCCCTCACAGGGGACGAACACTGAAGCTTTCTTT
TRBV27	TRBJ1-2	few	.	CASSRAAGNDYGYTF	TGTGCCAGCTCCCGGGCCGCGGGGAACGACTATGGCTACACCTTC
TRBV5-1	TRBJ1-3	.	TRBD1	CASSFSRGPGNTIYF	TGCGCCAGCAGCTTTTCCAGGGGGCCTGGAAACACCATATATTTT
TRBV5-1	TRBJ1-1	.	.	CASSLGVGGLNTEAFF	TGCGCCAGCAGCTTGGGGGTGGGCGGGTTGAACACTGAAGCTTTCTTT
TRBV5-4	TRBJ2-1	.	TRBD1	CASSFRTGSVEQFF	TGTGCCAGCAGCTTTCGGACAGGGAGCGTTGAGCAGTTCTTC
TRBV28	TRBJ2-5	.	TRBD2	CASSLLLAGEKETQYF	TGTGCCAGCAGTTTATTGTTAGCGGGGGAGAAAGAGACCCAGTACTTC
TRBV2	TRBJ1-3	.	TRBD1	CASSGAGQAGNTIYF	TGTGCCAGCAGCGGAGCGGGACAGGCTGGAAACACCATATATTTT
TRBV5-1	TRBJ1-6	few	TRBD1	CASSLVQDRVSPLHF	TGCGCCAGCAGCTTGGTCCAGGACAGGGTCTCACCCCTCCACTTT
TRBV4-1	TRBJ1-1	.	.	CASSQVGGTEAFF	TGCGCCAGCAGCCAAGTCGGCGGCACTGAAGCTTTCTTT
TRBV20-1	TRBJ1-4	.	TRBD1	CSASSGGRGEKLFF	TGCAGTGCTAGTTCAGGGGGTCGTGGTGAAAAACTGTTTTTT
TRBV29-1	TRBJ2-5	.	.	CSVEGGSGRKETQYF	TGCAGCGTTGAAGGGGGATCAGGCCGGAAAGAGACCCAGTACTTC
TRBV2	TRBJ2-2	few	.	CASSEQGTGELFF	TGTGCCAGCAGTGAACAGGGAACCGGGGAGCTGTTTTTT
TRBV5-1	TRBJ2-2	.	TRBD2	CASSFYSPGLAGGNTGELFF	TGCGCCAGCAGCTTCTACTCACCGGGACTAGCGGGGGGAAACACCGGGGAGCTGTTTTTT
TRBV3-1/TRBV3-2	TRBJ2-3	.	.	CASSQRDPGTDTQYF	TGTGCCAGCAGCCAGAGGGACCCGGGCACAGATACGCAGTATTTT
TRBV6-5	TRBJ1-6	.	.	CASSLRNNSPLHF	TGTGCCAGCAGTTTAAGGAATAATTCACCCCTCCACTTT
TRBV28	TRBJ1-2	.	.	CASTPTPGGYGYTF	TGTGCCAGCACCCCCACGCCGGGTGGTTATGGCTACACCTTC
TRBV19	TRBJ1-1	.	TRBD1	CASSFTGGAHTEAFF	TGTGCCAGTAGTTTCACAGGGGGCGCCCACACTGAAGCTTTCTTT
TRBV10-2	TRBJ2-5	.	.	CASSETGPKETQYF	TGCGCCAGCAGTGAGACCGGACCCAAAGAGACCCAGTACTTC
TRBV7-8	TRBJ2-5	.	.	CASSPQLRETQYF	TGTGCCAGCAGCCCCCAGCTTCGAGAGACCCAGTACTTC
TRBV4-2	TRBJ1-3	few	.	CASSQESAGGGRLSSGNTIYF	TGTGCCAGCAGCCAAGAATCTGCCGGGGGCGGCAGACTTTCCTCTGGAAACACCATATATTTT
TRBV27	TRBJ2-3	.	TRBD2	CASSLRLAGGRDTDTQYF	TGTGCCAGCAGTTTACGACTAGCGGGGGGGCGGGACACAGATACGCAGTATTTT
TRBV9	TRBJ2-3	.	TRBD2	CASSLLAGETDTQYF	TGTGCCAGCAGCCTATTAGCGGGGGAGACAGATACGCAGTATTTT
TRBV28	TRBJ1-1	.	.	CASSPPFEGTEAFF	TGTGCCAGCAGTCCCCCATTCGAGGGCACTGAAGCTTTCTTT
TRBV2	TRBJ1-4	.	TRBD1	CAGSTGGANEKLFF	TGTGCCGGGAGTACAGGGGGAGCTAATGAAAAACTGTTTTTT